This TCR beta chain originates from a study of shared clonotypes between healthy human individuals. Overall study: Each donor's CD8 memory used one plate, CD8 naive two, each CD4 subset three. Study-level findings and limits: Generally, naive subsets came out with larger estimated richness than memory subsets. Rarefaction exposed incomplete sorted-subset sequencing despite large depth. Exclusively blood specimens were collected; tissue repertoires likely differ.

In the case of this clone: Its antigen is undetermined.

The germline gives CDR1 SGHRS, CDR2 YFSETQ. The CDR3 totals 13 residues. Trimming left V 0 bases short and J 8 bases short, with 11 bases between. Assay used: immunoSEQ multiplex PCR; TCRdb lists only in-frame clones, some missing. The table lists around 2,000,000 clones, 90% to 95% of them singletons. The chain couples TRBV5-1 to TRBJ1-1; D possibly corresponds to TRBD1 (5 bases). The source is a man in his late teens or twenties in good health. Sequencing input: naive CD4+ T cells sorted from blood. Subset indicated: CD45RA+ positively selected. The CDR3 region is CASSLGGVYEAFF. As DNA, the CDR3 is TGCGCCAGCAGCTTGGGAGGGGTTTACGAAGCTTTCTTT.